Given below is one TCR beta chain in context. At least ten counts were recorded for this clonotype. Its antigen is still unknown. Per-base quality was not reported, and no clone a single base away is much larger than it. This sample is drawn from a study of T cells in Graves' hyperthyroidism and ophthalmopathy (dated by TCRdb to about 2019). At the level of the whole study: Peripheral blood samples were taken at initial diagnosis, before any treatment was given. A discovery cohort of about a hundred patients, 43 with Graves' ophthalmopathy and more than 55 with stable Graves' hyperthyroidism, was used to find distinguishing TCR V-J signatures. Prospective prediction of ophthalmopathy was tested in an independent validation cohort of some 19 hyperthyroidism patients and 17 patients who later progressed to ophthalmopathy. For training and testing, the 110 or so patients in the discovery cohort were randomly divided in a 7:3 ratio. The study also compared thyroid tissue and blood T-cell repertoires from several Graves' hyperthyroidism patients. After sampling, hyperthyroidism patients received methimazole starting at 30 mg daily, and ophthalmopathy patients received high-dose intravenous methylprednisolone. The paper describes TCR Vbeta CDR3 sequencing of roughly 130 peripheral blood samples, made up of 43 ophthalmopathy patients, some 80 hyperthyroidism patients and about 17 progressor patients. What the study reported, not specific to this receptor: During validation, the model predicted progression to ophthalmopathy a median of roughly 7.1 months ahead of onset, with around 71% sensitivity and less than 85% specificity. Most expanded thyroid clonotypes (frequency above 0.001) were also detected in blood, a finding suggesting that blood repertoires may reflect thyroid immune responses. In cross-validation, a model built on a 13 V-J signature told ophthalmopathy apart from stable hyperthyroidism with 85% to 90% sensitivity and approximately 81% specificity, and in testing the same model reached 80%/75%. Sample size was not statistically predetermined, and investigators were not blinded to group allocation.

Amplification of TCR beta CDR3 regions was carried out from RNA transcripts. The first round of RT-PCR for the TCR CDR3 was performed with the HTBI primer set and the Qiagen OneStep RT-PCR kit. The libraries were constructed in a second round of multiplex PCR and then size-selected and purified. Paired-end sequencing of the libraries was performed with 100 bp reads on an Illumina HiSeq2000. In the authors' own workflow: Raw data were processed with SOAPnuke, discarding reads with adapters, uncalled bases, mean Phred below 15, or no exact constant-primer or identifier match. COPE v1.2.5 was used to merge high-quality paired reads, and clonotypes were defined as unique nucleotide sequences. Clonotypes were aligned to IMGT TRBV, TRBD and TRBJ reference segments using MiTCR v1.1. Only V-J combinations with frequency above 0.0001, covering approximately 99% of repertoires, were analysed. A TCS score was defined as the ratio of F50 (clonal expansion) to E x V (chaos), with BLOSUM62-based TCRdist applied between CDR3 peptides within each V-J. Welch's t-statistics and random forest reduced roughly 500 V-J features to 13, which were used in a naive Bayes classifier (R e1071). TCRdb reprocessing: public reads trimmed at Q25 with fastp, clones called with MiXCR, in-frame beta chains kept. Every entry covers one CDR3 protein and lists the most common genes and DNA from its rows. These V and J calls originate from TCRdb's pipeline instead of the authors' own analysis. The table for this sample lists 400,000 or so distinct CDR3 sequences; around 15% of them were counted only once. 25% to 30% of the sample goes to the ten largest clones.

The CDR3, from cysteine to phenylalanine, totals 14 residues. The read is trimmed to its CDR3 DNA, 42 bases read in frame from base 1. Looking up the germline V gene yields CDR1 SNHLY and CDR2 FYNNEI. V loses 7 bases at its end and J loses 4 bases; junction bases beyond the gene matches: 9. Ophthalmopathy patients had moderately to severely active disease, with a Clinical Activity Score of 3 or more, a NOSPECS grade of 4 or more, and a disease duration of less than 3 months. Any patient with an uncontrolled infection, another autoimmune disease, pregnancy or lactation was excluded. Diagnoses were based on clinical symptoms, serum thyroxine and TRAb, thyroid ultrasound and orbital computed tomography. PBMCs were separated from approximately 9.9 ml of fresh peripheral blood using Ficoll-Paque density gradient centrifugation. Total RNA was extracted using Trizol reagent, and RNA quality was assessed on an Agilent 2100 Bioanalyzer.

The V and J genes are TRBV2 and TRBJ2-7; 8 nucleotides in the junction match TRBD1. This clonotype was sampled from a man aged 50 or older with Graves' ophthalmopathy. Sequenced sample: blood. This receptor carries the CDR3 CASTAGGLEYEQYF. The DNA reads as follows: TGTGCCAGCACTGCAGGGGGCCTGGAGTACGAGCAGTACTTC. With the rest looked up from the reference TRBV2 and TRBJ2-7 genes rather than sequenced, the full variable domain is EPEVTQTPSHQVTQMGQEVILRCVPISNHLYFYWYRQILGQKVEFLVSFYNNEISEKSEIFDDQFSVERPDGSNFTLKIRSTKLEDSAMYFCASTAGGLEYEQYFGPGTRLTVT.